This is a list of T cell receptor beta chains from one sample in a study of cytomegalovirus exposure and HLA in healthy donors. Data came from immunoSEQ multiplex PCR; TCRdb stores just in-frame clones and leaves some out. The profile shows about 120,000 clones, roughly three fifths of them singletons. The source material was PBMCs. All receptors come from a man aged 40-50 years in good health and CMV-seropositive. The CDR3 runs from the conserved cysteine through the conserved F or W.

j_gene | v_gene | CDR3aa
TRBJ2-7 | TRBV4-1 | CASSQARGWEQYF
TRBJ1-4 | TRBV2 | CATWTGGREKLFF
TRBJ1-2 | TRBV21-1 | CASSSQGTYGYTF
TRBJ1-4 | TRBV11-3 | CASSLNRGKKKLFF
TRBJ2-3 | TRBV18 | CASSPYQGTDTQYF
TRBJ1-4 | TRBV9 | CASSVTGLNEKLFF
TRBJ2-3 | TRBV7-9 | CASSPVVSDTQYF
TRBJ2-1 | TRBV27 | CASSSSPLDNEQFF
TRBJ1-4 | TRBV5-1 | CASSLPGADEKLFF
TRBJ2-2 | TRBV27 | CASSLSASGGPPGELFF